This TCR beta chain emerged from a study of shared clonotypes between healthy human individuals. Study at large: Each donor's CD4 naive and CD4 memory cells filled three plates apiece, CD8 naive two, and CD8 memory one.

Findings and caveats of the study: Relative to memory subsets, naive subsets generally showed larger estimated richness. With a few donors compared, around 4.7% of naive CD4 clonotypes were shared.

The CDR3 is 14 residues long. The germline V gene encodes CDR1 ENHRY and CDR2 SYGVKD. Germline trimming cut 4 bases from V and 3 bases from J; bases unmatched to any gene: 2. On this clone: Antigen unknown.

Sequenced by immunoSEQ multiplex PCR; TCRdb stores in-frame clones only, minus some. Among some 2 million clones listed, roughly 94% were seen once. The CD4+ fraction was divided into a CD45RA+ naive subset and a CD45RA-negative memory subset. This TCR came from a man aged 18-30 years in good health. Sequencing input: naive CD4+ T cells sorted from blood. Subset given: CD45RA+ positively selected. The chain combines TRBV10-3 with TRBJ2-3; 9 bases map to TRBD2. The CDR3 loop reads CAISVAGVTDTQYF. CDR3 in DNA: TGTGCCATCAGTGTAGCGGGAGTTACAGATACGCAGTATTTT.